Listed below are T cell receptor beta chains from one sample, sequenced in a study of blood T cell repertoires in COVID-19. Assay: immunoSEQ multiplex PCR; the TCRdb copy retains only in-frame clones and omits some. The sample contains over 120,000 clones, over 70% of which appear only once. The sequenced material came from peripheral blood. These receptors were obtained from a human donor in a cohort sampled during active COVID-19. Each CDR3 is given with its conserved first and last residue. D genes are given only for firm matches. A clone size is listed for some rows: how often the clone was seen (once, few, many), or a class if it is expanded.

j_call | clone_size | v_call | d_call | cdr3_aa | cdr3_nt
TRBJ2-2 | - | TRBV5-1 | - | CASSSDSISTGELFF | TGCGCCAGCAGCTCGGACAGTATATCCACCGGGGAGCTGTTTTTT
TRBJ2-1 | - | TRBV19 | - | CASSIVIGGARRRLSYNEQFF | TGTGCCAGTAGTATAGTAATTGGCGGGGCTAGGCGGAGACTCTCCTACAATGAGCAGTTCTTC
TRBJ1-1 | few | TRBV7-2 | - | CASSLALPAFF | TGTGCCAGCAGCTTAGCCCTCCCAGCTTTCTTT
TRBJ2-1 | once | TRBV5-6 | TRBD1 | CASIKSRSGTAFRLF | TGTGCCAGCATCAAATCCCGGTCCGGGACAGCGTTTCGGCTCTTC
TRBJ2-5 | - | TRBV24-1 | TRBD2 | CATSEAGEETQYF | TGTGCCACCAGTGAAGCGGGGGAAGAGACCCAGTACTTC
TRBJ2-1 | - | TRBV24-1 | - | CATSGEARNEQFF | TGTGCCACCAGTGGTGAGGCGCGCAATGAGCAGTTCTTC
TRBJ2-2 | once | TRBV7-9 | TRBD1 | CASIKDRADPGELFF | TGTGCCAGCATCAAGGACAGGGCGGACCCCGGGGAGCTGTTTTTT
TRBJ1-1 | - | TRBV10-3 | TRBD1 | CASRDRRNTEAFF | TGTGCCTCCCGGGACAGGAGGAACACTGAAGCTTTCTTT
TRBJ2-2 | - | TRBV3-1/TRBV3-2 | TRBD2 | CASSLTGTIAGELFF | TGTGCCAGCAGTTTGACCGGGACTATAGCCGGGGAGCTGTTTTTT
TRBJ2-2 | - | TRBV7-2 | - | CASSPVGGKTGELFF | TGTGCCAGCAGCCCCGTGGGGGGTAAAACCGGGGAGCTGTTTTTT
TRBJ1-1 | - | TRBV30 | - | CAWSVHRGSGDTEAFF | TGTGCCTGGAGTGTACACCGGGGCAGCGGGGATACTGAAGCTTTCTTT
TRBJ2-2 | - | TRBV13 | TRBD2 | CASSPLGGRAPGELFF | TGTGCCAGCAGCCCGCTTGGCGGGAGGGCCCCCGGGGAGCTGTTTTTT
TRBJ1-2 | - | TRBV9 | TRBD1 | CASSLGGDSYGYTF | TGTGCCAGCAGCCTCGGGGGGGACAGCTATGGCTACACCTTC
TRBJ2-2 | once | TRBV30 | TRBD2 | CAWVERDDTGELFF | TGTGCCTGGGTCGAGCGGGACGACACCGGGGAGCTGTTTTTT
TRBJ1-3 | - | TRBV19 | - | CASRKQGGVTIYF | TGTGCCAGTAGAAAACAGGGTGGTGTCACCATATATTTT
TRBJ1-6 | - | TRBV19 | - | CASSMGGIDSYNSPLHF | TGTGCCAGTAGTATGGGGGGAATCGACTCCTATAATTCACCCCTCCACTTT
TRBJ1-1 | - | TRBV14 | - | CASSLQFFTEAFF | TGTGCCAGCAGCCTTCAGTTTTTCACTGAAGCTTTCTTT
TRBJ1-2 | - | TRBV7-9 | - | CASSLAGRDTGYTF | TGTGCCAGCAGCTTAGCCGGTCGAGACACCGGCTACACCTTC
TRBJ2-6 | - | TRBV5-1 | TRBD1 | CASSFRPGTGAGANVLTF | TGCGCCAGCAGCTTCCGTCCCGGGACAGGGGCTGGGGCCAACGTCCTGACTTTC
TRBJ2-1 | - | TRBV7-2 | - | CASSLRGRPQDEQFF | TGTGCCAGCAGCTTGAGAGGGAGGCCCCAGGATGAGCAGTTCTTC
TRBJ1-1 | - | TRBV19 | - | CASTRDWKVDTEAFF | TGTGCCAGTACGCGGGACTGGAAGGTGGACACTGAAGCTTTCTTT
TRBJ2-3 | - | TRBV25-1 | TRBD2 | CASSERTSGSTDTQYF | TGTGCCAGCAGTGAAAGAACTAGCGGGAGTACGGATACGCAGTATTTT
TRBJ2-2 | - | TRBV6-5 | TRBD1 | CASSSDRGRTGELFF | TGTGCCAGCAGCTCAGACAGGGGGCGGACCGGGGAGCTGTTTTTT
TRBJ2-2 | - | TRBV7-2 | - | CASRSGTPNTGELFF | TGTGCCAGCAGGTCCGGGACTCCGAACACCGGGGAGCTGTTTTTT
TRBJ2-2 | - | TRBV18 | - | CASSPLADSSPGELFF | TGTGCCAGCTCACCACTCGCGGACTCTAGCCCCGGGGAGCTGTTTTTT
TRBJ1-1 | - | TRBV11-2 | - | CASSSLIRGEAFF | TGTGCCAGCAGCTCACTCATCCGGGGGGAAGCTTTCTTT
TRBJ1-2 | - | TRBV7-9 | TRBD1 | CASSLAGQGASNYGYTF | TGTGCCAGCAGCTTAGCGGGACAGGGAGCCTCTAACTATGGCTACACCTTC
TRBJ2-1 | - | TRBV5-1 | - | CASKGSGQSYNEQFF | TGCGCCAGCAAAGGATCAGGGCAATCCTACAATGAGCAGTTCTTC
TRBJ1-2 | - | TRBV5-1 | - | CASSTLQGNYGYTF | TGCGCCAGCAGCACATTACAGGGCAACTATGGCTACACCTTC
TRBJ2-1 | - | TRBV4-3 | - | CASSQDTSSNEQFF | TGCGCCAGCAGCCAAGACACGAGTTCCAATGAGCAGTTCTTC
TRBJ1-5 | - | TRBV6-5 | - | CATRDGDQPQHF | TGTGCCACTCGAGATGGAGATCAGCCCCAGCATTTT
TRBJ1-2 | - | TRBV30 | TRBD1 | CAWSRTTGTGYTF | TGTGCCTGGAGCCGAACGACAGGGACTGGCTACACCTTC
TRBJ1-1 | - | TRBV19 | - | CAAVARTEAFF | TGTGCCGCCGTAGCGCGGACTGAAGCTTTCTTT
TRBJ2-3 | few | TRBV10-3 | - | CAISESRQTDTQYF | TGTGCCATCAGTGAGTCGAGGCAGACAGATACGCAGTATTTT
TRBJ2-2 | - | TRBV7-3 | - | CASSVDTRTGELFF | TGTGCCAGCAGCGTAGACACCCGCACCGGGGAGCTGTTTTTT
TRBJ1-2 | - | TRBV5-4 | - | CASSLRLEVGYGYTF | TGTGCCAGCAGCTTGCGGTTAGAGGTTGGCTATGGCTACACCTTC
TRBJ2-4 | - | TRBV4-1 | TRBD1 | CASSQGGQGAVNIQYF | TGCGCCAGCAGCCAAGGAGGGCAGGGGGCCGTAAACATTCAGTACTTC
TRBJ2-5 | - | TRBV5-4 | TRBD2 | CASSWSGTFQETQYF | TGTGCCAGCAGCTGGAGCGGGACCTTCCAAGAGACCCAGTACTTC
TRBJ2-1 | - | TRBV9 | TRBD2 | CASSVGGGRYNEQFF | TGTGCCAGCAGCGTAGGCGGGGGGAGGTACAATGAGCAGTTCTTC
TRBJ2-3 | - | TRBV7-9 | - | CASSLGGGNTDTQYF | TGTGCCAGCAGCTTAGGTGGCGGAAACACAGATACGCAGTATTTT
TRBJ1-1 | - | TRBV9 | TRBD1 | CASSVGGTGGLGTEAFF | TGTGCCAGCAGCGTAGGGGGGACAGGGGGCTTGGGCACTGAAGCTTTCTTT
TRBJ2-7 | - | TRBV4-1 | TRBD1 | CANSQAWDSYEQYF | TGCGCCAACAGCCAAGCCTGGGACAGCTACGAGCAGTACTTC